This record concerns one TCR beta chain sequence. The data originate from a study of cytotoxic CD8 clonotypes in ibrutinib-treated CLL. Method: immunoSEQ multiplex PCR; TCRdb's copy keeps in-frame clones and lacks some. This sample carries 200,000 to 250,000 clones, roughly three quarters of them seen once, and the ten largest clones take roughly an eighth. Per germline, CDR1 MNHNY and CDR2 SVGAGI (reference sequence). The CDR3 is made up of 14 amino acids. V gave up 10 bases and J gave up 5 bases; unmatched junction bases: 11. Material: PBMCs, obtained after 12 months of ibrutinib treatment. The TCR comes from a human donor with chronic lymphocytic leukemia. V usage is TRBV6-6 and J usage is TRBJ2-5; 9 bases match TRBD1. The CDR3 sequence: CATSVTGGGETQYF. The CDR3 DNA is TGTGCCACGTCGGTTACAGGGGGCGGGGAGACCCAGTACTTC.